This T cell receptor beta chain is drawn from a study of blood T cells in healthy people across ages. Primed by a sample-barcoded 5' primer and a J-beta primer mix, a second PCR proceeded for about 6 to 12 cycles. TCRdb passed the 5' RACE reads through MiXCR, listing each CDR3 protein once. The sample consists of about 640,000 distinct CDR3 sequences, roughly three fifths of them appearing once. No fewer than 5.5 micrograms of total RNA were isolated from every sample. Per germline, CDR1 MNHEY and CDR2 SVGEGT. This CDR3 has 13 residues. Study-wide results and caveats: More naive CD4+ cells and higher diversity were found in long-lived than in aged donors. Donor CMV infection status was unknown, possibly confounding age-related changes in expanded clonotypes.

To note about this clonotype: Its antigen is not identified.

The rearrangement joins TRBV6-2 or TRBV6-3 to TRBJ2-5, with 8 bases that match TRBD2. TRBJ2-7 matches the DNA end more closely, so the J call is doubtful. This receptor was taken from a man aged 55-75 years in good health. Material for sequencing was blood. This chain's CDR3 is CASSDGRGYEQYF. The CDR3 coding sequence is TGTGCCAGCTCAGACGGGAGGGGCTACGAGCAGTACTTC.